This TCR beta chain was recovered during a study of cytomegalovirus exposure and HLA in healthy donors. Regarding the study as a whole: The availability of immune exposure information extended only to CMV serostatus. Rare TCR sequences dominated, though some public TCRs recurred in many donors.

Use of 60 Vbeta and 13 Jbeta primers characterized the PCR. TCRdb's table, derived via immunoSEQ multiplex PCR, lists solely in-frame clones and lacks some. The table includes 140,000 to 150,000 clones, approximately 81% detected once. About this clone itself: Its antigen is currently unknown.

The CDR3 runs 17 residues. Germline CDR1 and CDR2: SGHVS and FNYEAQ. The V segment lost 0 bases and the J segment 6 bases; nucleotides outside the gene matches: 13. The source material was PBMCs. The J gene is TRBJ2-7, the V gene TRBV7-6; 8 nucleotides align to TRBD2. The TCR comes from a boy younger than 10 in good health and CMV-seronegative. CDR3 coding DNA: TGTGCCAGCAGCTTAGCGACACCGGGACTAGGAGGCGGCGAGCAGTACTTC. Translated: CASSLATPGLGGGEQYF.